These T cell receptor beta chains were read from a single sample in a study of blood T cell repertoires in COVID-19. The protocol was immunoSEQ multiplex PCR, while the TCRdb copy is restricted to in-frame clones and leaves out a portion. The table lists tens of thousands of clones, roughly four fifths of them singletons. The sequencing sample was made of peripheral blood. The receptors here all came from a human donor in a cohort sampled during active COVID-19. Each CDR3 is given with its conserved first and last residue. The order of the fields is clone size, V gene, D gene, J gene, CDR3 protein, CDR3 DNA. D genes are given only for firm matches. Size is stated for part of the rows, as once, few or many counts, or as a class when the clone is expanded.

size: -; V: TRBV19; D: TRBD2; J: TRBJ2-2; CDR3: CASRSPGGAYTGELFF; DNA: TGTGCCAGTCGATCCCCCGGGGGGGCGTATACCGGGGAGCTGTTTTTT
size: once; V: TRBV5-4; D: -; J: TRBJ2-5; CDR3: CASTLKGVEETQYF; DNA: TGTGCCAGCACCTTGAAGGGGGTGGAGGAGACCCAGTACTTC
size: few; V: TRBV7-2; D: -; J: TRBJ1-3; CDR3: CASKPGREGNTIYF; DNA: TGTGCCAGCAAACCCGGTAGAGAAGGAAACACCATATATTTT
size: -; V: TRBV6-5; D: -; J: TRBJ1-3; CDR3: CASSSGVSSGNTIYF; DNA: TGTGCCAGCAGCTCGGGGGTAAGCTCTGGAAACACCATATATTTT
size: -; V: TRBV29-1; D: -; J: TRBJ2-2; CDR3: CSADTMVGELFF; DNA: TGCAGCGCTGACACAATGGTCGGGGAGCTGTTTTTT
size: -; V: TRBV11-3; D: -; J: TRBJ2-1; CDR3: CASSFVHTSYNEQFF; DNA: TGTGCCAGCAGCTTTGTCCACACATCCTACAATGAGCAGTTCTTC
size: once; V: TRBV29-1; D: -; J: TRBJ1-4; CDR3: CSVDDRSSEKLFF; DNA: TGCAGCGTTGACGACAGAAGTTCCGAAAAACTGTTTTTT
size: -; V: TRBV10-3; D: -; J: TRBJ1-3; CDR3: CAISGARVSGNTIYF; DNA: TGTGCCATCAGTGGCGCCCGGGTCTCTGGAAACACCATATATTTT
size: -; V: TRBV9; D: -; J: TRBJ2-2; CDR3: CASSVVPDSSTGELFF; DNA: TGTGCCAGCAGCGTAGTCCCGGACAGCTCCACCGGGGAGCTGTTTTTT
size: -; V: TRBV6-5; D: TRBD2; J: TRBJ2-5; CDR3: CASIRSGTSGGTQYF; DNA: TGTGCCAGCATCCGATCCGGGACTAGCGGCGGGACCCAGTACTTC
size: -; V: TRBV5-6; D: TRBD1; J: TRBJ2-7; CDR3: CASSLGSGTGSHEQYF; DNA: TGTGCCAGCAGCTTGGGTTCCGGGACAGGGTCCCACGAGCAGTACTTC
size: many; V: TRBV5-4; D: -; J: TRBJ2-5; CDR3: CASSLEQFQETQYF; DNA: TGTGCCAGCAGCTTAGAACAGTTCCAAGAGACCCAGTACTTC
size: -; V: TRBV9; D: TRBD2; J: TRBJ2-2; CDR3: CASSLRAGGGLSPTGELFF; DNA: TGTGCCAGCAGCCTAAGGGCCGGCGGGGGGTTATCCCCCACCGGGGAGCTGTTTTTT
size: -; V: TRBV5-1; D: TRBD2; J: TRBJ2-7; CDR3: CASRRPSGGYEQYF; DNA: TGCGCCAGCAGGCGCCCAAGCGGGGGGTACGAGCAGTACTTC
size: few; V: TRBV6-5; D: TRBD2; J: TRBJ2-7; CDR3: CASRIFAGDSYEQYF; DNA: TGTGCCAGCAGAATCTTTGCGGGGGATTCCTACGAGCAGTACTTC
size: -; V: TRBV7-9; D: TRBD1; J: TRBJ1-2; CDR3: CASSFRGQEGYTF; DNA: TGTGCCAGCAGCTTCCGGGGACAGGAAGGCTACACCTTC
size: -; V: TRBV7-7; D: -; J: TRBJ2-5; CDR3: CASSLGRLVAQETQYF; DNA: TGTGCTAGCAGCTTAGGCAGACTAGTGGCACAAGAGACCCAGTACTTC
size: -; V: TRBV12-3/TRBV12-4; D: -; J: TRBJ2-2; CDR3: CASSLPNTGELFF; DNA: TGTGCCAGCAGTTTACCTAACACCGGGGAGCTGTTTTTT
size: -; V: TRBV19; D: -; J: TRBJ1-5; CDR3: CASRTGRFQPQHF; DNA: TGTGCCAGTAGGACAGGTCGCTTTCAGCCCCAGCATTTT
size: -; V: TRBV7-2; D: -; J: TRBJ1-5; CDR3: CASRATGTSTQPQHF; DNA: TGTGCCAGCAGGGCGACCGGGACATCCACCCAGCCCCAGCATTTT
size: -; V: TRBV11-2; D: TRBD1; J: TRBJ2-7; CDR3: CASSLDGTGSYEQYF; DNA: TGTGCCAGCAGCTTAGACGGGACAGGGTCCTACGAGCAGTACTTC
size: few; V: TRBV9; D: TRBD2; J: TRBJ2-3; CDR3: CASSPFLGGGSTQYF; DNA: TGTGCCAGCAGCCCCTTCCTGGGCGGGGGAAGTACGCAGTATTTT
size: -; V: TRBV5-6; D: -; J: TRBJ2-2; CDR3: CASSFRVTGELFF; DNA: TGTGCCAGCAGCTTCAGGGTCACCGGGGAGCTGTTTTTT
size: -; V: TRBV27; D: -; J: TRBJ2-1; CDR3: CASSLEGYEQFF; DNA: TGTGCCAGCAGTTTAGAGGGCTATGAGCAGTTCTTC
size: -; V: TRBV3-1/TRBV3-2; D: -; J: TRBJ2-7; CDR3: CASSQNEPWREQYF; DNA: TGTGCCAGCAGCCAAAATGAACCCTGGCGGGAGCAGTACTTC
size: -; V: TRBV6-2/TRBV6-3; D: TRBD2; J: TRBJ2-3; CDR3: CASSYWEGSDTQYF; DNA: TGTGCCAGCAGTTATTGGGAGGGCTCAGATACGCAGTATTTT
size: -; V: TRBV6-1; D: -; J: TRBJ1-2; CDR3: CASSERGGVTGPYGYTF; DNA: TGTGCCAGCAGTGAACGAGGGGGAGTTACAGGGCCCTATGGCTACACCTTC
size: -; V: TRBV20-1; D: -; J: TRBJ2-7; CDR3: CSATDGLSYEQYF; DNA: TGCAGTGCTACTGACGGACTCTCCTACGAGCAGTACTTC
size: few; V: TRBV27; D: TRBD2; J: TRBJ2-1; CDR3: CASSPPGLASYNEQFF; DNA: TGTGCCAGCAGTCCCCCGGGACTAGCCTCCTACAATGAGCAGTTCTTC
size: few; V: TRBV28; D: -; J: TRBJ2-3; CDR3: CASWTPSLGTQYF; DNA: TGTGCCAGTTGGACACCCAGCTTAGGTACGCAGTATTTT
size: -; V: TRBV11-2; D: -; J: TRBJ1-2; CDR3: CASSSRGLYGYTF; DNA: TGTGCCAGTTCCTCGCGGGGTCTGTATGGCTACACCTTC
size: once; V: TRBV11-2; D: TRBD2; J: TRBJ2-7; CDR3: CASSPQAGGPWSYEQYF; DNA: TGTGCCAGCAGCCCGCAGGCGGGGGGGCCGTGGTCCTACGAGCAGTACTTC
size: -; V: TRBV12-3/TRBV12-4; D: -; J: TRBJ1-1; CDR3: CASSDREQAFF; DNA: TGTGCCAGCAGTGACAGAGAACAAGCTTTCTTT
size: -; V: TRBV7-9; D: -; J: TRBJ2-5; CDR3: CASSFQGQETQYF; DNA: TGTGCCAGCAGCTTTCAGGGCCAAGAGACCCAGTACTTC
size: few; V: TRBV28; D: TRBD1; J: TRBJ2-7; CDR3: CASSPGTGVYEQYF; DNA: TGTGCCAGCAGCCCTGGGACAGGGGTATACGAGCAGTACTTC
size: -; V: TRBV9; D: -; J: TRBJ1-4; CDR3: CASSVEQGHHNEKLFF; DNA: TGTGCCAGCAGCGTAGAACAGGGACACCATAATGAAAAACTGTTTTTT
size: -; V: TRBV4-1; D: -; J: TRBJ1-2; CDR3: CASSPYSGSNYGYTF; DNA: TGCGCCAGCAGCCCTTATAGTGGTTCTAACTATGGCTACACCTTC
size: -; V: TRBV11-3; D: TRBD2; J: TRBJ2-1; CDR3: CASDGTSGYNEQFF; DNA: TGTGCCAGCGACGGGACTAGCGGATACAATGAGCAGTTCTTC
size: -; V: TRBV9; D: TRBD2; J: TRBJ2-1; CDR3: CASSAPYYGRGGYNEQFF; DNA: TGTGCCAGCAGCGCCCCGTATTACGGGAGGGGTGGCTACAATGAGCAGTTCTTC
size: -; V: TRBV7-6; D: TRBD2; J: TRBJ2-2; CDR3: CASSLGSGATGELFF; DNA: TGTGCCAGCAGCTTAGGTAGCGGGGCCACCGGGGAGCTGTTTTTT
size: -; V: TRBV7-8; D: TRBD1; J: TRBJ2-6; CDR3: CASSLGVVGQGAGANVLTF; DNA: TGTGCCAGCAGCTTAGGAGTAGTGGGACAGGGAGCTGGGGCCAACGTCCTGACTTTC
size: -; V: TRBV2; D: TRBD1; J: TRBJ2-1; CDR3: CASSEARTGNSEQFF; DNA: TGTGCCAGCAGTGAAGCCAGGACAGGGAATTCCGAGCAGTTCTTC
size: -; V: TRBV19; D: -; J: TRBJ1-5; CDR3: CASSTLDSFNQPQHF; DNA: TGTGCCAGTAGTACCCTTGACAGCTTCAATCAGCCCCAGCATTTT
size: -; V: TRBV2; D: -; J: TRBJ2-4; CDR3: CASSPGNIQYF; DNA: TGTGCCAGCAGCCCGGGGAACATTCAGTACTTC
size: few; V: TRBV12-3/TRBV12-4; D: TRBD2; J: TRBJ2-7; CDR3: CASGGVVYEQYF; DNA: TGTGCGAGCGGGGGCGTTGTGTACGAGCAGTACTTC
size: -; V: TRBV4-2; D: TRBD2; J: TRBJ2-3; CDR3: CASSQGAGGLNTQYF; DNA: TGTGCCAGCAGCCAAGGGGCGGGGGGGCTGAATACGCAGTATTTT
size: -; V: TRBV12-3/TRBV12-4; D: -; J: TRBJ2-5; CDR3: CASSWTEKETQYF; DNA: TGTGCCAGCTCTTGGACTGAGAAAGAGACCCAGTACTTC
size: -; V: TRBV25-1; D: -; J: TRBJ2-7; CDR3: CASSEGGWGPHRSEQYF; DNA: TGTGCCAGCAGTGAAGGGGGGTGGGGACCTCACCGGTCCGAGCAGTACTTC
size: -; V: TRBV4-2; D: TRBD2; J: TRBJ2-3; CDR3: CASSPGGTSKGYF; DNA: TGTGCCAGCAGCCCGGGGGGGACTAGCAAGGGGTATTTT
size: -; V: TRBV5-4; D: TRBD1; J: TRBJ1-2; CDR3: CASSLDGTGVTYGYTF; DNA: TGTGCCAGCAGCTTGGACGGGACAGGGGTTACTTATGGCTACACCTTC
size: few; V: TRBV5-4; D: TRBD1; J: TRBJ2-5; CDR3: CASSWGDRSQETQYF; DNA: TGTGCCAGCAGCTGGGGGGACAGGTCGCAAGAGACCCAGTACTTC
size: few; V: TRBV3-1/TRBV3-2; D: TRBD1; J: TRBJ2-7; CDR3: CASSPPGRDRGHEQYF; DNA: TGTGCCAGCAGCCCTCCCGGGAGGGACAGGGGCCACGAGCAGTACTTC
size: -; V: TRBV20-1; D: -; J: TRBJ2-3; CDR3: CSASRLGSTDTQYF; DNA: TGCAGTGCTAGTAGGCTAGGAAGCACAGATACGCAGTATTTT
size: -; V: TRBV2; D: -; J: TRBJ2-7; CDR3: CAREVRDSYEQYF; DNA: TGTGCCAGAGAAGTCCGGGACTCTTACGAGCAGTACTTC
size: once; V: TRBV3-1/TRBV3-2; D: -; J: TRBJ1-5; CDR3: CASSQVGNQPQHF; DNA: TGTGCCAGCAGCCAAGTCGGGAATCAGCCCCAGCATTTT
size: -; V: TRBV5-5; D: -; J: TRBJ1-2; CDR3: CASSLATPGRYGYTF; DNA: TGTGCCAGCAGCTTGGCCACCCCGGGGAGATATGGCTACACCTTC
size: -; V: TRBV9; D: -; J: TRBJ1-2; CDR3: CASSVGTVSNYGYTF; DNA: TGTGCCAGCAGCGTAGGGACAGTATCCAACTATGGCTACACCTTC
size: -; V: TRBV7-2; D: TRBD1; J: TRBJ1-2; CDR3: CASSLAPAGTGGGYTF; DNA: TGTGCCAGCAGCCTAGCACCCGCCGGGACAGGGGGAGGCTACACCTTC
size: once; V: TRBV9; D: TRBD2; J: TRBJ2-4; CDR3: CASSETTSVKNIQYF; DNA: TGTGCCAGCAGCGAAACGACTAGCGTCAAAAACATTCAGTACTTC